The 27 T cell receptor beta chains below come from one sample, sequenced in a study of T cell responses to AZD1222 COVID-19 vaccine. The protocol was immunoSEQ multiplex PCR, while the TCRdb copy is restricted to in-frame clones and leaves out a portion. This table has some 120,000 clones, 80% to 90% appearing once. Sample: peripheral blood, taken on day 0 of MenACWY control vaccination. Source of these receptors: an adult in good health.

This chain joins TRBV6-6 and TRBJ2-5; the D is unclear. The CDR3 sequence is 15 residues long. The ends were cut back, 6 bases at V and 1 base at J, with 15 bases in the middle. The V gene's germline CDR1 is MNHNY and CDR2 SVGAGI (reference sequence). The CDR3: CASRNAPSPQETQYF. CDR3 nucleotides: TGTGCCAGCAGAAACGCTCCGTCCCCCCAAGAGACCCAGTACTTC.

Regarding this clone: The same CDR3 arises from other DNA sequences in this sample as well. The CDR3 spells CASSPGPANTEAFF. The CDR3 DNA reads as TGTGCCAGCTCACCTGGGCCAGCGAACACTGAAGCTTTCTTT. V usage is TRBV18 and J usage is TRBJ1-1; D is uncertain. CDR1 and CDR2 from the germline V gene are KGHSH and LQKENI. The CDR3 spans 14 residues. Trimming shortened V by 3 bases and J by 1 base, and 9 bases separated the two germline ends. Full variable domain (remainder filled in from reference TRBV18 and TRBJ1-1): NAGVMQNPRHLVRRRGQEARLRCSPMKGHSHVYWYRQLPEEGLKFMVYLQKENIIDESGMPKERFSAEFPKEGPSILRIQQVVRGDSAAYFCASSPGPANTEAFFGQGTRLTVV.

The chain joins TRBV6-2 or TRBV6-3 to TRBJ1-5, with TRBD1 as a possible D gene (6 bases). Per the germline V gene, CDR1 is MNHEY and CDR2 is SVGEGT. The CDR3 is made up of 15 amino acids. Trimming stripped 0 bases from V and 4 bases from J, with 10 bases between. CDR3 sequence: CASSYSTGGNQPQHF. CDR3 sequence (DNA): TGTGCCAGCAGTTACTCGACAGGCGGTAATCAGCCCCAGCATTTT.

The chain recombines TRBV27 with TRBJ2-3; possibly TRBD1 or TRBD2 for D (6 bases each). V lost 3 bases and J 2 bases, leaving 9 bases between the germline ends. The CDR3 consists of 14 residues. CDR1 MNHEY and CDR2 SMNVEV come from the germline V gene (reference sequence). In nucleotides, the CDR3 is TGTGCCAGCAGTTTGGGGGGCCCCACAGATACGCAGTATTTT. It codes for CASSLGGPTDTQYF.

V gene TRBV19 combines with J gene TRBJ2-7, with 10 positions matching TRBD1. Germline V gene lookup returns CDR1 LNHDA and CDR2 SQIVND (reference sequence). This CDR3 is 15 amino acids long. With V trimmed by 6 bases and J by 3 bases, 8 bases remained unmatched. The CDR3 DNA follows: TGTGCCAGTAGCTACGGGACAGGGGACTTCTACGAGCAGTACTTC. It encodes CASSYGTGDFYEQYF. Together with reference TRBV19 and TRBJ2-7, the CDR3 gives the full variable domain: DGGITQSPKYLFRKEGQNVTLSCEQNLNHDAMYWYRQDPGQGLRLIYYSQIVNDFQKGDIAEGYSVSREKKESFPLTVTSAQKNPTAFYLCASSYGTGDFYEQYFGPGTRLTVT.

The CDR3 coding sequence is TGTGCCAGCAAAAACGGTGGGGGTCGGCAAGCTTTCTTT. Its protein is CASKNGGGRQAFF. The rearrangement uses TRBV6-5 and TRBJ1-1; TRBD1 is a possible D gene (5 bases). Trimming pared 7 bases from V and 9 bases from J, leaving 18 bases between. This CDR3 is 13 amino acids long. Germline CDR1 MNHEY, CDR2 SVGAGI.

V usage is TRBV7-3 and J usage is TRBJ2-5; 7 bases are a match to TRBD2. The CDR3 runs 14 residues. Trimming at V came to 5 bases and at J to 1 base, leaving 4 bases not matched to a gene. Germline CDR1 reads SGHTA; CDR2 reads FQGTGA. The CDR3 DNA reads TGTGCCAGCAGCCCAACTAGCGTCCAAGAGACCCAGTACTTC. Its translation is CASSPTSVQETQYF.

The rearrangement uses TRBV12-3 or TRBV12-4 and TRBJ1-1, with D hard to call. Trimming shortened V by 0 bases and J by 4 bases, and 6 bases separated the two germline ends. CDR3 length: 13 amino acids. The CDR3 DNA reads TGTGCCAGCAGTTTAGCAGGAACCACTGAAGCTTTCTTT. It translates to CASSLAGTTEAFF.

V is TRBV20-1 and J is TRBJ2-3, with TRBD2 matching over 10 bases. Germline lookup yields CDR1 DFQATT and CDR2 SNEGSKA (reference sequence). V was pared by 3 bases and J by 2 bases, with 8 bases of the junction left unmatched. The CDR3 totals 16 residues. CDR3 sequence: CSASGLAGVPTDTQYF. Here the CDR3 DNA reads TGCAGTGCTAGTGGGCTAGCGGGAGTCCCCACAGATACGCAGTATTTT.

V gene TRBV6-5 combines with J gene TRBJ1-1; no clear D gene. Per the germline V gene, CDR1 is MNHEY and CDR2 is SVGAGI. V was clipped by 6 bases and J by 1 base, with 6 bases between them. This CDR3 has 12 residues. CDR3 sequence (DNA): TGTGCCAGCAGAACAGAGAACACTGAAGCTTTCTTT. This gives the protein CASRTENTEAFF.

The gene calls are TRBV11-3 and TRBJ1-6; D remains unclear. The germline V and J ends were trimmed by 8 bases and 4 bases, with 12 bases remaining between them. This CDR3 contains 14 residues. Germline CDR1 is SGHNT and CDR2 is YENEEA. CDR3: CASREVAYNSPLHF. In DNA form, the CDR3 reads TGTGCCAGCCGAGAAGTGGCTTATAATTCACCCCTCCACTTT.

The gene calls are TRBV5-8 and TRBJ2-1; TRBD1 agrees at 12 bases. This CDR3 comprises 15 residues. Germline V CDR1 and CDR2: SGHTS, YDEGEE. After removal of 1 base from V and 10 bases from J, the junction contained 6 bases not matched to a gene. DNA for the CDR3: TGTGCCAGCAGCTTGCGGGGACAGGGGGCCGGGGAGCAGTTCTTC. Amino acids: CASSLRGQGAGEQFF.

The CDR3 sequence: CASSNAQSLSVYEQYF. The DNA of the CDR3 is TGTGCCAGCAGTAATGCCCAGAGCCTATCTGTTTACGAGCAGTACTTC. The chain is built from TRBV27 and TRBJ2-7; no firm D call. The CDR3 has 16 residues. The V gene's germline CDR1 is MNHEY and CDR2 SMNVEV (reference sequence). Trimming removed 5 bases at V and 4 bases at J, with 21 bases between.

The chain uses TRBV11-2 and TRBJ2-3, with D possibly TRBD1 on 6 matching bases. V was pared by 2 bases and J by 6 bases, with 12 bases between. From germline, CDR1 is SGHAT and CDR2 FQNNGV. CDR3 length: 14 amino acids. The CDR3 region has the DNA TGTGCCAGCAGCTTACAGATTGGGGGCGATACGCAGTATTTT. Amino acids: CASSLQIGGDTQYF.

V and J are TRBV5-8 and TRBJ1-5; D is undetermined. This CDR3 comprises 11 residues. The germline gives CDR1 SGHTS, CDR2 YDEGEE. Between the trimmed V and J ends, which lost 0 bases and 6 bases, there was a span of 1 base. CDR3 in DNA: TGTGCCAGCAGCTTGGTTCAGCCCCAGCATTTT. Translated, it gives CASSLVQPQHF.

As DNA, the CDR3 is TGTGCCAGCAGTCAGGGGGAGGATAATTCACCCCTCCACTTT. It specifies CASSQGEDNSPLHF. The chain is built from TRBV6-4 and TRBJ1-6; the match to TRBD1 covers 7 bases. The CDR3 is made up of 14 amino acids. Germline CDR1 and CDR2: MRHNA and SNTAGT. J was trimmed by 5 bases and V by 5 bases; bases with no gene match: 3.

This sequence joins TRBV7-9 and TRBJ2-7; unclear D gene. The V gene's germline CDR1 is SEHNR and CDR2 FQNEAQ (reference sequence). There are 13 residues in the CDR3. The germline V and J ends were trimmed by 2 bases and 2 bases, with 7 bases remaining between them. The CDR3: CASSLQATYEQYF. Here the CDR3 DNA reads TGTGCCAGCAGCTTACAGGCGACCTACGAGCAGTACTTC.

Turning to this clone: Distinct nucleotide sequences in the sample also encode this CDR3. The rearrangement joins TRBV2 to TRBJ2-3; 9 bases fit TRBD1. The V segment lost 7 bases and the J segment 3 bases; nucleotides outside the gene matches: 2. The CDR3 extends over 13 amino acids. Germline values: CDR1 SNHLY, CDR2 FYNNEI. The CDR3 sequence is CASNGQGTDTQYF. DNA of the CDR3: TGTGCCAGCAATGGACAGGGGACAGATACGCAGTATTTT.

Note on this clone: The sample contains more than one DNA sequence encoding this CDR3. This chain links TRBV6-1 with TRBJ1-2; tentative D call: TRBD1 (6 bases). Trimming cost V 3 bases and J 2 bases, with 7 bases left between them. The CDR3 contains 13 residues. CDR1 MNHNS and CDR2 SASEGT come from the germline V gene. The CDR3 DNA follows: TGTGCCAGCAGTGATACAGGGAACTATGGCTACACCTTC. It yields the protein CASSDTGNYGYTF.

The chain carries TRBV27 and TRBJ2-1, with a possible D match to TRBD1 (7 bases). CDR1 and CDR2 from the germline V gene are MNHEY and SMNVEV (reference sequence). Between the trimmed V and J ends, which lost 5 bases and 10 bases, there was a span of 18 bases. The CDR3 has 14 amino acids. The CDR3 region has the DNA TGTGCCAGCAGTCCTGAGAGACCAGGGGGGGAGCAGTTCTTC. Translation gives CASSPERPGGEQFF.

This rearrangement joins TRBV11-2 to TRBJ1-2; D gene unclear. CDR1 is SGHAT and CDR2 is FQNNGV in the germline V gene. The CDR3 consists of 13 residues. V lost 5 bases, J lost 2 bases, and 9 bases lay in between. In DNA, the CDR3 is TGTGCCAGCAGCCCTGATAAAAACTATGGCTACACCTTC. Its translation: CASSPDKNYGYTF.

In its sample, this clone was seen a few times. The chain carries TRBV28 and TRBJ1-1; TRBD1 is a possible D gene (5 bases). The V end was cut by 5 bases, the J end by 3 bases, with 10 bases between. The germline V gene has CDR1 MDHEN and CDR2 SYDVKM. This CDR3 contains 13 residues. CDR3 DNA sequence: TGTGCCAGCAGTCTACCAGGGTACACTGAAGCTTTCTTT. Protein sequence: CASSLPGYTEAFF.

This clone was seen a few times. The V call is TRBV29-1, the J call TRBJ2-7; no clear D gene. Germline CDR1 is SQVTM and CDR2 is ANQGSEA. Trimming left V 6 bases short and J 7 bases short, with 16 bases between. The CDR3 loop spans 12 amino acids. CDR3 coding DNA: TGCAGCGTCAACGGACGTAAAGGAGAGCAGTACTTC. This translates into CSVNGRKGEQYF.

V gene TRBV5-6 combines with J gene TRBJ1-1, with no clear D. Trimming stripped 4 bases from V and 4 bases from J, with 5 bases between. The CDR3 contains 11 residues. CDR1 is SGHDT and CDR2 is YYEEEE in the germline V gene. CDR3: CASSTFTEAFF. In DNA, the CDR3 is TGTGCCAGCAGCACTTTCACTGAAGCTTTCTTT.

This sequence joins TRBV5-6 and TRBJ2-5; no clear D. Germline V gene lookup returns CDR1 SGHDT and CDR2 YYEEEE. This CDR3 has 11 amino acids. Trimming took off 3 bases at V and 5 bases at J, with 5 bases between the two ends. The CDR3 DNA sequence: TGTGCCAGCAGCTCCCCGGAGACCCAGTACTTC. The encoded protein is CASSSPETQYF.

The chain links TRBV6-2 or TRBV6-3 to TRBJ2-1, with 8 bases lining up with TRBD2. The junction had 10 bases not matched to a gene; V was cut back by 2 bases and J by 1 base. The germline V gene has CDR1 MNHEY and CDR2 SVGEGT. The CDR3 covers 18 residues. The CDR3 reads CASSYLMSGRGSYNEQFF. DNA of the CDR3: TGTGCCAGCAGTTACCTTATGAGCGGGAGAGGATCCTACAATGAGCAGTTCTTC.

The chain is built from TRBV6-5 and TRBJ2-7, with 10 nucleotides matching TRBD1. This CDR3 comprises 16 residues. V lost 2 bases and J lost 2; bases outside the gene matches: 6. Per the germline V gene, CDR1 is MNHEY and CDR2 is SVGAGI. The DNA of the CDR3 is TGTGCCAGCAGTTACGCGACCGGGACAGGGGCCTACGAGCAGTACTTC. This sequence encodes CASSYATGTGAYEQYF.